The 16 T cell receptor beta chains presented below share a single source sample, sequenced in a study of blood T cell repertoires in COVID-19. Using immunoSEQ multiplex PCR, the repertoire was profiled, and TCRdb retains in-frame clones only, with some absent. This sample yields 250,000 or so clones, of which 75% to 90% are seen a single time; 4% to 5% belongs to the top ten. Sequenced input: peripheral blood. Every receptor here comes from a woman between 35 and 50 years old who had recovered from COVID-19.

The CDR3 nucleotides read TGTGCCACCCTAGACCTAAGCTCCTACGAGCAGTACTTC. Its translation is CATLDLSSYEQYF. The V call is TRBV28, the J call TRBJ2-7; D is unclear. Germline V CDR1 and CDR2: MDHEN, SYDVKM. Trimming took off 10 bases at V and 0 bases at J, with 13 bases between the two ends. This CDR3 comprises 13 residues. The full variable domain, in which reference TRBV28 and TRBJ2-7 provide the parts outside the CDR3, is DVKVTQSSRYLVKRTGEKVFLECVQDMDHENMFWYRQDPGLGLRLIYFSYDVKMKEKGDIPEGYSVSREKKERFSLILESASTNQTSMYLCATLDLSSYEQYFGPGTRLTVT.

The chain joins TRBV28 to TRBJ2-1, with TRBD1 identical over 7 bases. The CDR3 consists of 15 residues. Losses at the gene ends were 1 base for V and 5 bases for J; bases not matched to a gene: 5. Germline CDR1 is MDHEN and CDR2 is SYDVKM. In DNA form, the CDR3 reads TGTGCCAGCAGTTTATTCGGACAGGTAAACAATGAGCAGTTCTTC. Its protein product is CASSLFGQVNNEQFF.

The J gene is TRBJ2-1, the V gene TRBV7-2; 9 nucleotides agree with TRBD2. The CDR3 covers 17 residues. V shed 1 base and J 5 bases; nucleotides not matched to a gene: 9. From germline, CDR1 is SGHTA and CDR2 FQGNSA. This CDR3 reads CASSLVVAASGNNEQFF. DNA of the CDR3: TGTGCCAGCAGCTTAGTTGTGGCGGCTAGCGGGAACAATGAGCAGTTCTTC.

The rearrangement joins TRBV10-1 to TRBJ2-2; no firm D call. This CDR3 region has 12 residues. Trimming removed 4 bases from V and 6 bases from J, with 6 bases in between. CDR1 WNHNN and CDR2 SYGVQD come from the germline V gene (reference sequence). This CDR3 reads CASSGQAGELFF. The DNA for the CDR3 is TGCGCCAGCAGTGGGCAGGCCGGGGAGCTGTTTTTT.

The chain is built from TRBV5-6 and TRBJ2-1, with TRBD2 matching 8 bases. J gave up 7 bases and V 2 bases, and 8 bases lay outside the gene matches. Germline V CDR1 and CDR2: SGHDT, YYEEEE. This CDR3 has 15 residues. CDR3 residues: CASSLLADNVNEQFF. The CDR3 coding sequence is TGTGCCAGCAGCTTACTAGCGGATAATGTAAATGAGCAGTTCTTC. The full variable domain, rest sourced from reference TRBV5-6 and TRBJ2-1, is DAGVTQSPTHLIKTRGQQVTLRCSPKSGHDTVSWYQQALGQGPQFIFQYYEEEERQRGNFPDRFSGHQFPNYSSELNVNALLLGDSALYLCASSLLADNVNEQFFGPGTRLTVL.

The CDR3 DNA is TGCGCCAGCAGCTTGGGACAGACCTCTGGAAACACCATATATTTT. Its translation is CASSLGQTSGNTIYF. The rearrangement links TRBV5-1 to TRBJ1-3; D might be TRBD1 (5 bases). The CDR3 runs to 15 residues. V shed 0 bases and J shed 0 bases, with 7 bases lying between them. The germline V gene has CDR1 SGHRS and CDR2 YFSETQ. The full variable domain, in which reference TRBV5-1 and TRBJ1-3 provide the parts outside the CDR3, is KAGVTQTPRYLIKTRGQQVTLSCSPISGHRSVSWYQQTPGQGLQFLFEYFSETQRNKGNFPGRFSGRQFSNSRSEMNVSTLELGDSALYLCASSLGQTSGNTIYFGEGSWLTVV.

The V gene is TRBV9, the J gene TRBJ1-2, with a weak D call TRBD1 (6 bases). The CDR3 is 15 residues long. Trimming removed 6 bases at V and 4 bases at J, with 19 bases between. Germline values: CDR1 SGDLS, CDR2 YYNGEE. The CDR3 is CASTRPHGGAYGYTF. The CDR3 DNA reads TGTGCCAGCACCCGCCCACATGGGGGCGCCTATGGCTACACCTTC.

The chain joins TRBV21-1 to TRBJ2-7; the table names TRBD2, a call not compared with the DNA. TRBV21-1 is flagged as a pseudogene. This CDR3 has 15 amino acids. The CDR3, as DNA: TGTGCCAGCAGCAAAGATGGGTCTAGTTCCTACGAGCAGTACGTC. Encoded protein: CASSKDGSSSYEQYV.

J is TRBJ2-3 and V is TRBV4-2, with a possible D match to TRBD2 (5 bases). This CDR3 has 14 amino acids. V was trimmed by 1 base and J by 8 bases, leaving 13 bases between them. CDR1 LGHNA and CDR2 YNFKEQ come from the germline V gene. The CDR3 protein is CASSQGRAEPTQYF. The CDR3 region has the DNA TGTGCCAGCAGCCAAGGGCGGGCGGAGCCTACGCAGTATTTT.

The gene calls are TRBV7-7 and TRBJ2-7; D gene ambiguous. Looked up from germline, CDR1 is SSHAT and CDR2 is FNYEAQ (reference sequence). The CDR3 is 13 amino acids. Trimming pared 5 bases from V and 3 bases from J, leaving 11 bases between. The CDR3, as DNA: TGTGCCAGCAGCCCCACTATGGGCTACGAGCAGTACTTC. This encodes CASSPTMGYEQYF. Variable domain in full (rest from reference TRBV7-7 and TRBJ2-7): GAGVSQSPRYKVTKRGQDVTLRCDPISSHATLYWYQQALGQGPEFLTYFNYEAQPDKSGLPSDRFSAERPEGSISTLTIQRTEQRDSAMYRCASSPTMGYEQYFGPGTRLTVT.

The V gene is TRBV19, the J gene TRBJ2-3; 13 bases align to TRBD2. There are 16 residues in the CDR3. V lost 4 bases, J lost 5 bases, and 6 bases stayed unmatched. CDR1 is LNHDA and CDR2 is SQIVND in the germline V gene (reference sequence). CDR3 nucleotide sequence: TGTGCCAGTAGTACGGGACTAGCGGGGTGGATAGATACGCAGTATTTT. Its protein is CASSTGLAGWIDTQYF. Supplemented by reference TRBV19 and TRBJ2-3, the full variable domain reads DGGITQSPKYLFRKEGQNVTLSCEQNLNHDAMYWYRQDPGQGLRLIYYSQIVNDFQKGDIAEGYSVSREKKESFPLTVTSAQKNPTAFYLCASSTGLAGWIDTQYFGPGTRLTVL.

The rearrangement joins TRBV7-3 to TRBJ2-2; D is uncertain. V was cut by 3 bases and J by 3 bases, with 5 bases left in between. The CDR3 totals 13 residues. CDR1 is SGHTA and CDR2 is FQGTGA in the germline V gene. The CDR3 nucleotides are TGTGCCAGCAGCTTCACGGACACCGGGGAGCTGTTTTTT. Protein sequence: CASSFTDTGELFF.

The chain combines TRBV19 with TRBJ2-5; the D gene is possibly TRBD1 (6 bases). V was trimmed by 6 bases and J by 1 base, leaving 12 bases between them. CDR1 is LNHDA and CDR2 is SQIVND in the germline V gene (reference sequence). The CDR3 sequence is 14 residues long. The DNA of the CDR3 is TGTGCCAGTAGACAAAAAGGGGGCCAAGAGACCCAGTACTTC. Translating gives CASRQKGGQETQYF.

The J gene is TRBJ2-7, the V gene TRBV28, with TRBD1 matching over 9 bases. After removal of 5 bases from V and 3 bases from J, the junction contained 5 bases not matched to a gene. The V gene's germline CDR1 is MDHEN and CDR2 SYDVKM. The CDR3 has 14 amino acids. CDR3 amino acids: CASSRTGQGYEQYF. Here the CDR3 DNA reads TGTGCCAGCAGTAGAACGGGACAGGGCTACGAGCAGTACTTC.

The chain combines TRBV2 with TRBJ1-1; no firm D call. The CDR3 is 12 amino acids. The germline V gene encodes CDR1 SNHLY and CDR2 FYNNEI. The V end lost 4 bases, the J end lost 1 base, and 4 bases lay between the germline ends. The CDR3 DNA reads as TGTGCCAGCAGTGGGCAGAACACTGAAGCTTTCTTT. Translation: CASSGQNTEAFF.

This CDR3 is CASSVGADGWAHFHLEQYV. In DNA form, the CDR3 reads TGTGCCAGCAGCGTAGGAGCCGATGGTTGGGCCCATTTCCACCTCGAGCAGTACGTC. The chain uses TRBV9 and TRBJ2-7; D gene unclear. The V gene lost 0 bases and the J gene lost 6 bases, with 28 bases spanning the gap. The CDR3 has 19 amino acids. CDR1 SGDLS and CDR2 YYNGEE come from the germline V gene.